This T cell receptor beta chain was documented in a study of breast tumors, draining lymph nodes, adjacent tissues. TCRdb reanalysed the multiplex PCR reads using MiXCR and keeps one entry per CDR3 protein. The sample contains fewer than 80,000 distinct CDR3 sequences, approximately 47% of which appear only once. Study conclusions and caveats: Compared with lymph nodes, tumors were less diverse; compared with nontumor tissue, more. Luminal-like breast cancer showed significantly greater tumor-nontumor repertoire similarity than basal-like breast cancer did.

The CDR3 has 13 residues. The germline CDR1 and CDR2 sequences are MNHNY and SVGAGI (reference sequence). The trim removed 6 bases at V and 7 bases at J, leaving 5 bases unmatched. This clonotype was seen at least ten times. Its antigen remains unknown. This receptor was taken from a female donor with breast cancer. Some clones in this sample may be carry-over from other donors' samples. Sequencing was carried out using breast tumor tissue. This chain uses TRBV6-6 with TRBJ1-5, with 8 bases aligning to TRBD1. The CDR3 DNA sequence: TGTGCCAGCAGCCGCAGGGGGCTACAGCCCCAGCATTTT. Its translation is CASSRRGLQPQHF.